This entry features one T cell receptor (beta chain) sequence. This record belongs to a study of neoadjuvant anti-PD-1 for oral cavity cancer. Time point indicated: after neoadjuvant nivolumab, at surgical resection. These newly diagnosed stage II-IVA oral cavity squamous cell carcinoma patients had no prior systemic or radiation treatment. With V trimmed by 3 bases and J by 6 bases, 0 bases remained unmatched. The CDR3 has 15 residues. Germline CDR1 is MNHEY and CDR2 is SMNVEV (reference sequence). Clones were sequenced by immunoSEQ multiplex PCR, and TCRdb holds only the in-frame ones, with some missing. The table includes more than 13,000 clones, 74% detected once.

The source was PBMCs, collected after nivolumab (anti-PD-1) treatment. The source is a person aged 35 to 85 with oral cavity squamous cell carcinoma. The V gene is TRBV27, the J gene TRBJ2-2; 14 nucleotides line up with TRBD2. For the CDR3, the DNA is TGTGCCAGCAGTTTGGGACTAGCGGGAGCCGGGGAGCTGTTTTTT. Its translation: CASSLGLAGAGELFF.